The TCR beta chain described here comes from a study of T cells in Graves' hyperthyroidism and ophthalmopathy. Amplification of TCR beta CDR3 regions was performed using RNA transcripts as template. The TCR CDR3 first-round RT-PCR relied on the HTBI primer set. TCRdb independently ran MiXCR on the multiplex PCR reads; one entry per CDR3 protein. The top ten hold less than 65% of the sample, which has around 340,000 distinct CDR3 sequences, 21% seen once. The V gene's germline CDR1 is DFQATT and CDR2 SNEGSKA (reference sequence). The CDR3 covers 18 residues. V lost 3 bases to trimming and J lost 0 bases, with 18 bases between them. Clinical symptoms, serum thyroxine, TRAb, thyroid ultrasound and orbital computed tomography established diagnosis.

Sequenced sample: blood. The chain uses TRBV20-1 and TRBJ2-6; D gene unclear. The clonotype originates from a woman aged 50 to 60 with Graves' hyperthyroidism. In DNA form, the CDR3 reads TGCAGTGCTAGTGAGGCCAGGCGACCTCGCTCTGGGGCCAACGTCCTGACTTTC. This translates into CSASEARRPRSGANVLTF.